The 9 T cell receptor beta chains below all came from one sample that was sequenced in a study of early T cells in non-severe SARS-CoV-2 infection. TCRdb reanalysed the 5' RACE reads using MiXCR and keeps one entry per CDR3 protein. Of tens of thousands of distinct CDR3 sequences listed, under 7.5% are singletons. Material: whole blood, obtained at baseline. These receptors were collected from an adult who was a healthcare worker with PCR-confirmed SARS-CoV-2 infection or an uninfected control (not recorded which).

This clonotype came up many times. This chain links TRBV3-1 with TRBJ2-1, with TRBD1 matching 9 bases. CDR1 is LGHDT, CDR2 YNNKEL, per germline (reference sequence). The CDR3 loop spans 13 amino acids. V lost 4 bases to trimming and J lost 9 bases; unmatched junction nucleotides: 4. CDR3 residues: CASSRGQGGEQFF. The DNA for the CDR3 is TGTGCCAGCAGCCGGGGACAGGGCGGTGAGCAGTTCTTC.

This clonotype has more than one count but fewer than ten. The V call is TRBV6-1, the J call TRBJ2-7; 10 bases align to TRBD1. Germline CDR1 is MNHNS and CDR2 is SASEGT. V gave up 5 bases and J gave up 5 bases; unmatched junction bases: 9. The CDR3 has 15 amino acids. Here the CDR3 reads CASSRQGAGKNEQYF. CDR3 DNA sequence: TGTGCCAGCAGTAGACAGGGGGCCGGGAAGAACGAGCAGTACTTC.

V and J are TRBV20-1 and TRBJ2-3, with TRBD2 matching 9 bases. Trimming cost V 6 bases and J 4 bases; bases outside gene matches: 8. The CDR3 length is 14 residues. Germline CDR1 is DFQATT and CDR2 is SNEGSKA (reference sequence). The CDR3 sequence: CSALEREDADTQYF. The CDR3 DNA follows: TGCAGTGCCCTAGAGCGGGAGGACGCAGATACGCAGTATTTT.

The chain links TRBV3-1 to TRBJ1-1, with 7 bases aligning to TRBD1. Germline CDR1 and CDR2: LGHDT and YNNKEL (reference sequence). The CDR3 loop spans 12 amino acids. V lost 4 bases to trimming and J lost 9 bases; unmatched junction nucleotides: 5. CDR3 amino acids: CASSLGQSKAFF. The CDR3 coding sequence is TGTGCCAGCAGCCTGGGACAGAGCAAAGCTTTCTTT.

The CDR3 DNA is TGTGCCTCCGGACTAGTAGTTGGCGAGCAGTACTTC. This codes for CASGLVVGEQYF. The chain combines TRBV2 with TRBJ2-7, with TRBD2 matching over 7 bases. Germline V gives CDR1 SNHLY, CDR2 FYNNEI. This CDR3 region has 12 residues. V lost 11 bases to trimming and J lost 6 bases; unmatched junction nucleotides: 10.

The sample holds many counts of this clonotype. V and J are TRBV7-2 and TRBJ2-7; 9 nucleotides agree with TRBD1. Germline V CDR1 and CDR2: SGHTA, FQGNSA. V shed 6 bases and J 3 bases; nucleotides not matched to a gene: 12. This CDR3 spans 16 amino acids. CDR3 residues: CASSFPPGQGNYEQYF. CDR3 in DNA: TGTGCCAGCAGTTTTCCCCCGGGACAGGGCAACTACGAGCAGTACTTC.

At least ten counts were recorded for this clonotype. This sequence joins TRBV5-4 and TRBJ2-2; the D gene is possibly TRBD2 (6 bases). The CDR3 has 16 residues. V shed 4 bases and J shed 1 base, with 14 bases lying between them. CDR1 is SGHNT and CDR2 is YYREEE in the germline V gene (reference sequence). The CDR3 is CASSTDRDLNTGELFF. For the CDR3, the DNA is TGTGCCAGCAGCACCGACCGGGACTTGAACACCGGGGAGCTGTTTTTT. Full variable domain (rest looked up from reference TRBV5-4 and TRBJ2-2): ETGVTQSPTHLIKTRGQQVTLRCSSQSGHNTVSWYQQALGQGPQFIFQYYREEENGRGNFPPRFSGLQFPNYSSELNVNALELDDSALYLCASSTDRDLNTGELFFGEGSRLTVL.

This clonotype was seen more than once but under ten times. The CDR3 sequence: CATPDVTYEQYF. The CDR3 DNA reads TGCGCCACCCCGGACGTTACCTACGAGCAGTACTTC. The gene calls are TRBV10-1 and TRBJ2-7; no definite D call. Trimming took 10 bases from V and 2 from J, leaving 12 bases between them. CDR3 length: 12 amino acids. Per germline, CDR1 WNHNN and CDR2 SYGVQD (reference sequence).

The J gene is TRBJ2-7, the V gene TRBV20-1, with a weak D call TRBD2 (6 bases). This CDR3 comprises 14 residues. The V gene's germline CDR1 is DFQATT and CDR2 SNEGSKA (reference sequence). V dropped 4 bases and J dropped 3 bases, with 16 bases sitting between them. The CDR3 bases are TGCAGTGCTAAACTAGCTACGGCGAACTACGAGCAGTACTTC. This translates into CSAKLATANYEQYF.